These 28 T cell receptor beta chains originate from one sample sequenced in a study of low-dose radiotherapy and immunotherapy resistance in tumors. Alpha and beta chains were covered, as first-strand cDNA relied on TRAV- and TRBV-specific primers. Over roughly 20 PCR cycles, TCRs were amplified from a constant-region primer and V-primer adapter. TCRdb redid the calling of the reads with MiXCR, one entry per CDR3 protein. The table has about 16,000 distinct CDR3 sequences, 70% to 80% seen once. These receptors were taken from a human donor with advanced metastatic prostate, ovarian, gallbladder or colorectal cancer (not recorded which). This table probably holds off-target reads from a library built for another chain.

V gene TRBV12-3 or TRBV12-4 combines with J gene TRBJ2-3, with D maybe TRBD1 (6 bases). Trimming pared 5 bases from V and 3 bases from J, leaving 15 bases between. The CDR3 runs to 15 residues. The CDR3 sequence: CASSDNRDGTDTQYF. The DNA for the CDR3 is TGTGCCAGCAGTGACAACAGGGACGGGACAGATACGCAGTATTTT.

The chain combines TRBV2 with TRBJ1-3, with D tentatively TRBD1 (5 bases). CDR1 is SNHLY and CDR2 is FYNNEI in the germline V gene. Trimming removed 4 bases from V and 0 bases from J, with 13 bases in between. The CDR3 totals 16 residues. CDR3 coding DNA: TGTGCCAGCAGTGGGGGCGGTGGTAACTCTGGAAACACCATATATTTT. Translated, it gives CASSGGGGNSGNTIYF.

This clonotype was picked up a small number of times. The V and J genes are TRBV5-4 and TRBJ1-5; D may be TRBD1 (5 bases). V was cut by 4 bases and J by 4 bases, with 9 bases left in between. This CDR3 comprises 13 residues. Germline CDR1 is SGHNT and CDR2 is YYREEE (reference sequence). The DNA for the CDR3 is TGTGCCAGCAGCAAAGGGGAGAATCAGCCCCAGCATTTT. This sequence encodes CASSKGENQPQHF.

CDR3 DNA: TGCGCCAGCAGCCTCATGGGACTAGCGGGAGCCGGCCCAGAAAAGACCCAGTACTTC. Translation gives CASSLMGLAGAGPEKTQYF. V and J are TRBV5-1 and TRBJ2-5, with 14 bases identical to TRBD2. CDR3 size: 19 residues. Looked up from germline, CDR1 is SGHRS and CDR2 is YFSETQ. V was pared by 4 bases and J by 6 bases, with 17 bases of the junction left unmatched.

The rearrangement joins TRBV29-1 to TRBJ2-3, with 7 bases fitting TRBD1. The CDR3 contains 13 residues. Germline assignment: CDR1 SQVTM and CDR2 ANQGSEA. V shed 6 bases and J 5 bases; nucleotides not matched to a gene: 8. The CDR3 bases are TGCAGCGTCGCCGGGACAGCAAAAGATACGCAGTATTTT. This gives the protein CSVAGTAKDTQYF.

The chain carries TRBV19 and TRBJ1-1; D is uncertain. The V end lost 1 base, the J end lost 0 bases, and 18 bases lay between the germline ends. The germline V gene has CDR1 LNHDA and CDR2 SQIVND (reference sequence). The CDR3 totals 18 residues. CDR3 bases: TGTGCCAGTAGTATAGGGGTGACGGGAACGGGGATGAACACTGAAGCTTTCTTT. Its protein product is CASSIGVTGTGMNTEAFF.

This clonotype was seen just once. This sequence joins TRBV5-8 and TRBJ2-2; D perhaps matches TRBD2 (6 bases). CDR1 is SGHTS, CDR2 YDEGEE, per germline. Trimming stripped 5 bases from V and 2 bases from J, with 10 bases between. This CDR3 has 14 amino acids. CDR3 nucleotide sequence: TGTGCCAGCAGGGCGGGAATCAACACCGGGGAGCTGTTTTTT. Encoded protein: CASRAGINTGELFF.

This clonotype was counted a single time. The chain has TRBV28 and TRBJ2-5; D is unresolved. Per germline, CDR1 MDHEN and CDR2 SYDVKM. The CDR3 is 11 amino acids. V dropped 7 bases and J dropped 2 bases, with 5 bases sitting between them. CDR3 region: CASKVQETQYF. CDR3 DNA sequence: TGTGCCAGCAAGGTTCAAGAGACCCAGTACTTC.

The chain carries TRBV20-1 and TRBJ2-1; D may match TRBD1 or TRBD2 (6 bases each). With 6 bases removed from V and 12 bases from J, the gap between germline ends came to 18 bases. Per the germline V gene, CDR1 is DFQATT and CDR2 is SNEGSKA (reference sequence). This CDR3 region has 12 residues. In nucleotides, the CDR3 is TGCAGTGCACCCCCTCGGGGGCTAGGGCAGTTCTTC. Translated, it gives CSAPPRGLGQFF.

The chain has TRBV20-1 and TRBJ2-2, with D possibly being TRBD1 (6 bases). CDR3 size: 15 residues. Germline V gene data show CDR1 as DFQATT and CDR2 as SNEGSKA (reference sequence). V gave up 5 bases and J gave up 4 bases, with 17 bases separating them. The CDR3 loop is CSAGVRQGITGELFF. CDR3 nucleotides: TGCAGTGCTGGGGTCAGGCAGGGGATCACCGGGGAGCTGTTTTTT.

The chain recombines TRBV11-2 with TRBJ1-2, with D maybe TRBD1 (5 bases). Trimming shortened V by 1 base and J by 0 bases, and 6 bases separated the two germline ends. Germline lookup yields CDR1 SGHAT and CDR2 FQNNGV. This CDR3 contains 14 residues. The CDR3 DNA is TGTGCCAGCAGCTTAGGACAGTCTAACTATGGCTACACCTTC. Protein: CASSLGQSNYGYTF. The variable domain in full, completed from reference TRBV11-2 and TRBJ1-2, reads EAGVAQSPRYKIIEKRQSVAFWCNPISGHATLYWYQQILGQGPKLLIQFQNNGVVDDSQLPKDRFSAERLKGVDSTLKIQPAKLEDSAVYLCASSLGQSNYGYTFGSGTRLTVV.

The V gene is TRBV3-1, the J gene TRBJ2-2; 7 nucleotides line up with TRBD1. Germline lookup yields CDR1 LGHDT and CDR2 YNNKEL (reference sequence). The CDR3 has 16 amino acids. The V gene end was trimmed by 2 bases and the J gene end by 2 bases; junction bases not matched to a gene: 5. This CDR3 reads CASSQHRDRNTGELFF. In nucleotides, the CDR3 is TGTGCCAGCAGCCAACACCGGGACAGAAACACCGGGGAGCTGTTTTTT.

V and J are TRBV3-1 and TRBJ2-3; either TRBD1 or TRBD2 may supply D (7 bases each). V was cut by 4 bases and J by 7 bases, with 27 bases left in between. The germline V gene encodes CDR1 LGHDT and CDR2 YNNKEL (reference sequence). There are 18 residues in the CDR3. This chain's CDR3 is CASSRQGAGLLLTNTQYF. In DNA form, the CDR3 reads TGTGCCAGCAGCCGACAGGGAGCGGGACTCCTTCTTACAAATACGCAGTATTTT.

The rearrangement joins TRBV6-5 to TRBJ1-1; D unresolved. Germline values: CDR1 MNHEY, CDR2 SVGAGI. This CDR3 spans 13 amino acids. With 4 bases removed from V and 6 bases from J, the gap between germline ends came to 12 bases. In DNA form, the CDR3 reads TGTGCCAGCAGTTCTCACCTAACCCCTGAAGCTTTCTTT. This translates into CASSSHLTPEAFF.

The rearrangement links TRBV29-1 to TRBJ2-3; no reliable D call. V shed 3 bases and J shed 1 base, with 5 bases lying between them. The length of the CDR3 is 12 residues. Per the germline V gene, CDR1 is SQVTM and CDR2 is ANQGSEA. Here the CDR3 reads CSVETGTDTQYF. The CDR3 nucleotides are TGCAGCGTTGAGACTGGCACAGATACGCAGTATTTT.

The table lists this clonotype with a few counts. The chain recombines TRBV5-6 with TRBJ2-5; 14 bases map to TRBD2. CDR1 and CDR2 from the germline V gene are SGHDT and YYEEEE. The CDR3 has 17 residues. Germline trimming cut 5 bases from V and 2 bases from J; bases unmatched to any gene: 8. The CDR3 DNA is TGTGCCAGCAGTCTCGGACTAGCGGGGGGCCTACAAGAGACCCAGTACTTC. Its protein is CASSLGLAGGLQETQYF.

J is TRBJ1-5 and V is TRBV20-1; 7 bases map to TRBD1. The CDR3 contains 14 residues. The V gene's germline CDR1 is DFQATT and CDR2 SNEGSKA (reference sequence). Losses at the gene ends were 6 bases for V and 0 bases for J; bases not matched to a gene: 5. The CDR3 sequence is CSAQGQLSNQPQHF. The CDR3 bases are TGCAGTGCACAGGGACAGCTTAGCAATCAGCCCCAGCATTTT.

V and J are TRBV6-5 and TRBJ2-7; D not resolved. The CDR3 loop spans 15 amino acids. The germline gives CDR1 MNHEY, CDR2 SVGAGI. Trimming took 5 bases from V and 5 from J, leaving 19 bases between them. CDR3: CASSPWATNVNEQYF. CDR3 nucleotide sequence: TGTGCCAGCAGTCCCTGGGCCACAAACGTGAACGAGCAGTACTTC.

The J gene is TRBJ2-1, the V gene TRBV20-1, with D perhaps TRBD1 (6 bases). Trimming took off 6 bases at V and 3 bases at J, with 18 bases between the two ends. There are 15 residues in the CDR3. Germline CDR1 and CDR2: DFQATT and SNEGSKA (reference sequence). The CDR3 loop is CSAPPGTRNYNEQFF. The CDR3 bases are TGCAGTGCCCCACCCGGGACACGGAACTACAATGAGCAGTTCTTC.

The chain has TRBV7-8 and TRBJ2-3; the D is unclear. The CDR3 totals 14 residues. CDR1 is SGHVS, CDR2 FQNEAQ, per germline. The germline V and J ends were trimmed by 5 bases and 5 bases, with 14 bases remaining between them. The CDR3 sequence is CASSPYMGVDTQYF. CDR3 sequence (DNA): TGTGCCAGCAGCCCCTATATGGGCGTAGATACGCAGTATTTT.

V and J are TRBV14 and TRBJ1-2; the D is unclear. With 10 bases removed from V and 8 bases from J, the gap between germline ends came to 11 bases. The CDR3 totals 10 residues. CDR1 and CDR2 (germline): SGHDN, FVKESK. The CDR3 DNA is TGTGCCAACCGTTGTGAGGGCTACACCTTC. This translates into CANRCEGYTF.

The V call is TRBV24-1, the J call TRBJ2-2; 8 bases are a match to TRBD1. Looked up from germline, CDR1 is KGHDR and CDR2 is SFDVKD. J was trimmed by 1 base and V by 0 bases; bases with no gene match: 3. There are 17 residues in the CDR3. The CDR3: CATSDLPGQGNTGELFF. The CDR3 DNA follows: TGTGCCACCAGTGATTTGCCAGGACAGGGGAACACCGGGGAGCTGTTTTTT.

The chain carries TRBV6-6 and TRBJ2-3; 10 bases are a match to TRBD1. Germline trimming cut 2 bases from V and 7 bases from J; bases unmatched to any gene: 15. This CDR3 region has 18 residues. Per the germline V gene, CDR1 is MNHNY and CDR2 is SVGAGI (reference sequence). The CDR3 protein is CASSYRSNSDRGGYTQYF. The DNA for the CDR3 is TGTGCCAGCAGTTACCGGTCGAACTCGGACAGGGGGGGATATACGCAGTATTTT.

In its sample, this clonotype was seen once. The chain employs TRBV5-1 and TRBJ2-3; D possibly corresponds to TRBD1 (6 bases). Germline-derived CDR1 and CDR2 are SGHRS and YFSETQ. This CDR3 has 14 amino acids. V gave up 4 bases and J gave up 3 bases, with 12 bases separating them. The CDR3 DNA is TGCGCCAGCAGCCCGGACAGTGGTACAGATACGCAGTATTTT. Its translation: CASSPDSGTDTQYF.

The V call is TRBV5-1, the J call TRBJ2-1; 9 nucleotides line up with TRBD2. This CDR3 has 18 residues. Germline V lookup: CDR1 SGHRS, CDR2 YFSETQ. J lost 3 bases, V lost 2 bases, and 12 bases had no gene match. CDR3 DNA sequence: TGCGCCAGCAGCTTTGCCCGCGGGAGGGCCTCCTACTACAATGAGCAGTTCTTC. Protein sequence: CASSFARGRASYYNEQFF. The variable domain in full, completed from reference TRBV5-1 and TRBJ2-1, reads KAGVTQTPRYLIKTRGQQVTLSCSPISGHRSVSWYQQTPGQGLQFLFEYFSETQRNKGNFPGRFSGRQFSNSRSEMNVSTLELGDSALYLCASSFARGRASYYNEQFFGPGTRLTVL.

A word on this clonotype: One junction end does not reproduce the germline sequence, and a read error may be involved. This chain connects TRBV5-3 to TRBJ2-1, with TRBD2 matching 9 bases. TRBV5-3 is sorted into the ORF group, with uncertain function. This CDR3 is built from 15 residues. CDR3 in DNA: TGCGCCAGCAGCCCAAGACTAGCGGAATACAATGAGCAGTTCTTC. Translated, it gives CASSPRLAEYNEQFF.

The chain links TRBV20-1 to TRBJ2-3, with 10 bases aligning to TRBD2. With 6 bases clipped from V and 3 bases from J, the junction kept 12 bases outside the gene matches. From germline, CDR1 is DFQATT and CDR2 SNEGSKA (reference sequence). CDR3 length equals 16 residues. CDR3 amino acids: CSAGRGASGGTDTQYF. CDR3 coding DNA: TGCAGTGCAGGGAGGGGAGCTAGCGGGGGAACAGATACGCAGTATTTT.

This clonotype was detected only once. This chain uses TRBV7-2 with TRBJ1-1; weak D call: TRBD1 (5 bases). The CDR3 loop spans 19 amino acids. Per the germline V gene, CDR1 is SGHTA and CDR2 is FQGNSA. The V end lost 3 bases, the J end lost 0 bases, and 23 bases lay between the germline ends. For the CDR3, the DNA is TGTGCCAGCAGCTTCGGGGGAGGGGTCGGAAGGACCCTGAACACTGAAGCTTTCTTT. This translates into CASSFGGGVGRTLNTEAFF.